This T cell receptor beta chain was obtained from a study of patients and donors after allogeneic stem cell transplantation. TCRdb recomputed calls from the RT-PCR reads with MiXCR, one row per CDR3 protein. Of about 160,000 distinct CDR3 sequences listed, 24% are singletons. After removal of 5 bases from V and 5 bases from J, the junction contained 13 bases not matched to a gene. This CDR3 contains 16 residues. Germline V gene sequence: CDR1 SGHTA, CDR2 FQGTGA. The gene calls are TRBV7-3 and TRBJ2-3; 7 positions agree with TRBD2. The specimen was blood, either unsorted or a sorted T cell fraction (not recorded which). The sequence derives from a human donor who was either an allogeneic HSCT recipient or a stem cell or donor lymphocyte infusion donor (not recorded which). It is not recorded whose cells these are; they may come from a transplant donor. The CDR3 protein is CASSHHGEGAGDTQYF. Written as DNA, the CDR3 is TGTGCCAGCAGCCATCACGGGGAGGGAGCGGGAGATACGCAGTATTTT.